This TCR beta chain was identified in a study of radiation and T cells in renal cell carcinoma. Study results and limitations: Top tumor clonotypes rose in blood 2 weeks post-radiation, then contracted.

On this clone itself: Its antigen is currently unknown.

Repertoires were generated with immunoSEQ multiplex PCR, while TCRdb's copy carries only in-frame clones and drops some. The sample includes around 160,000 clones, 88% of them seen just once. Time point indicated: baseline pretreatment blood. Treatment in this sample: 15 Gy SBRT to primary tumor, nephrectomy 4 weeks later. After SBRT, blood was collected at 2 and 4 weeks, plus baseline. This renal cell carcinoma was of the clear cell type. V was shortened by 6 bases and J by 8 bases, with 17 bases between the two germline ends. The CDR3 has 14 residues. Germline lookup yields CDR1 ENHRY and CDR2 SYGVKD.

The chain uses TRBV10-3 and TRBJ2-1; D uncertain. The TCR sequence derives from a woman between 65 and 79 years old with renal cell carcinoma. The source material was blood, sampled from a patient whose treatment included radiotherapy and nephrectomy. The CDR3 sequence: CAIRSSYLGYEQFF. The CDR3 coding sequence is TGTGCCATCAGAAGCTCCTATTTGGGGTATGAGCAGTTCTTC.